This T cell receptor (delta chain) is from a study of gamma-delta T cells after stem cell transplantation. V was pared by 0 bases and J by 1 base, with 5 bases of the junction left unmatched. The CDR3 is made up of 16 amino acids. Germline V gene sequence: CDR1 GEAIGNYY, CDR2 EKD. TCRdb fed the RT-PCR reads to CATT. The repertoire consists of roughly 1,500 delta-chain clones, with around 3.9% occurring once and the leading ten covering roughly 22%. Sample: gamma-delta T cells. The chain is built from TRDV2 and TRDJ1; 9 positions agree with TRDD3. This TCR was recovered from a human donor. It is not recorded whose cells these are; they may come from a transplant donor. CDR3 sequence (DNA): TGTGCCTGTGACACCTTACTGGGGGACCTCACCGATAAACTCATCTTT. Its protein is CACDTLLGDLTDKLIF.